The present T cell receptor (beta chain) was sequenced within a study of molecular identifiers for immune sequencing clone quantification. Libraries of naive CD8 cells were prepared from 20,000 to 1,000,000 sorted cells using 10%, 30% or 50% RNA. In TCRdb, the PCR reads were re-called with MiXCR into one record per CDR3 protein. The sample consists of 85,000 to 100,000 distinct CDR3 sequences, more than 20% of them appearing once. V dropped 2 bases and J dropped 0 bases, with 5 bases sitting between them. Germline V CDR1 and CDR2: LNHDA, SQIVND (reference sequence). The CDR3 is made up of 15 amino acids. Ten or more counts support this clonotype.

The chain uses TRBV19 and TRBJ2-6; D unresolved. The sequencing input was naive CD8+ T cells from blood, with Jurkat cell RNA spiked in. Subset given: FACS-sorted CD8+CD4-CCR7+CD45RA+ naive T cells. The TCR was taken from a human donor in good health. Some libraries in this study had Jurkat cell RNA spiked in. CDR3 sequence: CASSISPSGANVLTF. The CDR3 DNA follows: TGTGCCAGTAGTATATCCCCCTCTGGGGCCAACGTCCTGACTTTC.